This TCR beta chain was sequenced in a study of blood T cell repertoires in COVID-19. The trim removed 5 bases at V and 8 bases at J, leaving 6 bases unmatched. This CDR3 has 12 residues. Per the original data handling: Estimation of nucleated cell counts relied on the amplification of reference gene primers. The method was immunoSEQ multiplex PCR; TCRdb's version includes in-frame clones alone and lacks a portion of them. D and trimming were read from the DNA, whereas the V and J calls and clone size are those reported in that table. Of 200,000 to 250,000 clones in the sample, under 90% were seen once.

Specimen: peripheral blood. This TCR was sampled from a man between 45 and 60 years old with acute or convalescent COVID-19. The chain couples TRBV12-3 or TRBV12-4 to TRBJ2-7, with TRBD2 matching over 7 bases. CDR3 nucleotide sequence: TGTGCCAGCAGTCATGGGGGGGGGAAGCAGTACTTC. This sequence encodes CASSHGGGKQYF.